This TCR beta chain was sequenced during a study of T cells in Graves' hyperthyroidism and ophthalmopathy. Regions amplified from RNA transcripts were the TCR beta CDR3 regions. With the HTBI primer set, the TCR CDR3 went through a first round of RT-PCR. TCRdb called the multiplex PCR reads again in MiXCR, with one record for every CDR3 protein. The sample contains hundreds of thousands of distinct CDR3 sequences, roughly 15% of which appear only once. Ophthalmopathy patients all had a Clinical Activity Score of at least 3, a NOSPECS grade of at least 4 and disease under 3 months old. Over 9 ml of fresh peripheral blood supplied the PBMCs. Study-wide results and limits: Most expanded thyroid clonotypes above 0.001 also appeared in blood.

This clonotype was counted between two and nine times. Its specificity is unknown. The source is a woman in her thirties or forties with Graves' ophthalmopathy. Source material: blood.

The CDR3 here is CASSLSLVQETQYF. The DNA for the CDR3 is TGTGCCAGCAGTCTATCCCTAGTCCAAGAGACCCAGTACTTC. The V and J genes are TRBV6-1 and TRBJ2-5; D not resolved. The CDR3 contains 14 residues. Germline values: CDR1 MNHNS, CDR2 SASEGT. With 5 bases removed from V and 1 base from J, the gap between germline ends came to 11 bases.